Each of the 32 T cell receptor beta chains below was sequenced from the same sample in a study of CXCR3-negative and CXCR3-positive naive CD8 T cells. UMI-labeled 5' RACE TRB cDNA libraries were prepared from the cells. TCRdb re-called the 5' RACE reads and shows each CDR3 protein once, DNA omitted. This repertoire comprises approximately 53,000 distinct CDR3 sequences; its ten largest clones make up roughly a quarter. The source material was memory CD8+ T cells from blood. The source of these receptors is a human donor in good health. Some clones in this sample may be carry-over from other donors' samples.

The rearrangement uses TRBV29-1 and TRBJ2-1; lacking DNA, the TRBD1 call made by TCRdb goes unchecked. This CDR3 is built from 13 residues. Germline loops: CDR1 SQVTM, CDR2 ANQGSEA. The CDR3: CSVDYQGAGEQFF.

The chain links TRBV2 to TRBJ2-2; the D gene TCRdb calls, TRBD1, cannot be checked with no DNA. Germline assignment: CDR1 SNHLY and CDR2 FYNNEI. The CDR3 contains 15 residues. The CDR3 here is CASTAGTGHTGELFF. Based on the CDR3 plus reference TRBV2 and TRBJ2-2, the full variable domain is EPEVTQTPSHQVTQMGQEVILRCVPISNHLYFYWYRQILGQKVEFLVSFYNNEISEKSEIFDDQFSVERPDGSNFTLKIRSTKLEDSAMYFCASTAGTGHTGELFFGEGSRLTVL.

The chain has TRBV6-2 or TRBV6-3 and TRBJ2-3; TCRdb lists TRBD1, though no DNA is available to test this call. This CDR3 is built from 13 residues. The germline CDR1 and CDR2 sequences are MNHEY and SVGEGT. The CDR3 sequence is CASNPRVPDTQYF.

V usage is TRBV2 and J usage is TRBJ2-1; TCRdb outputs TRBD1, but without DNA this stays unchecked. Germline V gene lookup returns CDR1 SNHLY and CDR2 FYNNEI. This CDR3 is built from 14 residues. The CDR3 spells CASPGQPIPNEQFF.

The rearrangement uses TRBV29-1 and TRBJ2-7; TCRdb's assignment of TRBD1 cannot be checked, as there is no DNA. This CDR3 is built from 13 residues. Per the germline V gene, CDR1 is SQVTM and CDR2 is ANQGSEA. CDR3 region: CSVSGQGATEQYF.

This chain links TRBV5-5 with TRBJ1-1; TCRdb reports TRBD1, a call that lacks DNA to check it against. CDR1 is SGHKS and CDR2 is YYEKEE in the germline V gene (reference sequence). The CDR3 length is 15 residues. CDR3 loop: CASSFYPGYNTEAFF.

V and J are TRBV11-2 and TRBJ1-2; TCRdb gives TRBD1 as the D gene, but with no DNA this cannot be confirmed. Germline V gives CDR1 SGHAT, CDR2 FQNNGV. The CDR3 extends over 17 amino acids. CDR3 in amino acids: CASGLDSSPHLGYGYTF.

The CDR3 sequence: CASSLGSARGRNTEAFF. The chain couples TRBV5-1 to TRBJ1-1; the D call of TRBD1 rests on TCRdb alone, since no DNA is present to check it. The CDR3 length is 17 residues. Germline V gives CDR1 SGHRS, CDR2 YFSETQ.

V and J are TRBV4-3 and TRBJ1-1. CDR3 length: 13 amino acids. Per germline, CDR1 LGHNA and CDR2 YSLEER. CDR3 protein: CASSLTSNTEAFF.

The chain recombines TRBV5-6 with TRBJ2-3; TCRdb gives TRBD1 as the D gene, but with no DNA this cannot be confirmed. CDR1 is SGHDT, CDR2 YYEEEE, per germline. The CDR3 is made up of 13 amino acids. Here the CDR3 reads CASSLAGGDTQYF.

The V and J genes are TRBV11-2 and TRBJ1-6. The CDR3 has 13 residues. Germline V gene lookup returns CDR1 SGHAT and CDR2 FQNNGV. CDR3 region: CASSLAGPSYLHF.

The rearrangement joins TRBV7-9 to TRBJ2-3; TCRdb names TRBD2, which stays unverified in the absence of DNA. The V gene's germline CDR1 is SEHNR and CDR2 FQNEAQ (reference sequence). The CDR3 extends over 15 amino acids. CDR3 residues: CASSLMRGGTDTQYF.

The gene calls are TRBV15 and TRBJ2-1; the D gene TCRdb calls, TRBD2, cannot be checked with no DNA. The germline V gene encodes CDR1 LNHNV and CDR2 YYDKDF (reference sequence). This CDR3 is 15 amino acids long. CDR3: CATSSTSGGASEQFF.

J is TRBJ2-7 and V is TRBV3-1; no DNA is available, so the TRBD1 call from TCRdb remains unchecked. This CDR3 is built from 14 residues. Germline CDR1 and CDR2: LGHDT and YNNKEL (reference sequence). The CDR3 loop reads CASSQENRLGEQYF.

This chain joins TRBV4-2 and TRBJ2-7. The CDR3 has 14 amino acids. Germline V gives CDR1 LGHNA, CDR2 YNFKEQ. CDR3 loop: CASSQENLPSEQYF.

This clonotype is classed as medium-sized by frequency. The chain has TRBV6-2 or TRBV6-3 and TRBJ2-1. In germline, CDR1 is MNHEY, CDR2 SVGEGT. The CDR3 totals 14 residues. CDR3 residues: CASSYGSSYNEQFF.

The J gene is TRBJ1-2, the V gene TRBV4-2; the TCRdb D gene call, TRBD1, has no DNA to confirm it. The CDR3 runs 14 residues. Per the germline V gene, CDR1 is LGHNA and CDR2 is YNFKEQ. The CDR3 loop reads CASSHATGEYGYTF.

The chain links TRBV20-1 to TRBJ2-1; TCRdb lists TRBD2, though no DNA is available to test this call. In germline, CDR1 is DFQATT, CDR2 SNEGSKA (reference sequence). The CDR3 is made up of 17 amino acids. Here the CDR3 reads CSARGGAGELSYNEQFF.

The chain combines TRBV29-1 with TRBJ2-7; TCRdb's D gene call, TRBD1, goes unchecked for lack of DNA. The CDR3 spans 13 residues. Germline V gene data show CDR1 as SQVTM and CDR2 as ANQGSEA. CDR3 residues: CSVEERQGYEQYF.

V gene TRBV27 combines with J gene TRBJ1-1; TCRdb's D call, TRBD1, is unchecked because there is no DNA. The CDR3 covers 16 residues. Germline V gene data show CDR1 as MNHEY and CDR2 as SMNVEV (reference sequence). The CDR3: CASSPSLGELGTEAFF.

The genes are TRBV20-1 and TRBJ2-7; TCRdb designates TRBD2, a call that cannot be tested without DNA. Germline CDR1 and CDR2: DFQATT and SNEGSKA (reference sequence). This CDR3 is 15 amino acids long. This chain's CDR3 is CSARLGTSGVNEQYF.

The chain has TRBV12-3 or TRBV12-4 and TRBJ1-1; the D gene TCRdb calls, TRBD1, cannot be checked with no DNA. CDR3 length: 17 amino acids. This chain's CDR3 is CASSAVTGGERDTEAFF.

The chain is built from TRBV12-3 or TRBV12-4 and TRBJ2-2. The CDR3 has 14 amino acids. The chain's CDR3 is CASSFWANTGELFF.

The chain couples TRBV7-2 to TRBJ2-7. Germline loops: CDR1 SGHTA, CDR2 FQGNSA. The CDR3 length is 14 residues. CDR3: CASSLGGGAYEQYF.

CDR3 in amino acids: CASSESTGVRPYEQYF. V gene TRBV25-1 combines with J gene TRBJ2-7; TCRdb calls TRBD1, which cannot be checked without DNA. The V gene's germline CDR1 is MGHDK and CDR2 SYGVNS. The CDR3 totals 16 residues.

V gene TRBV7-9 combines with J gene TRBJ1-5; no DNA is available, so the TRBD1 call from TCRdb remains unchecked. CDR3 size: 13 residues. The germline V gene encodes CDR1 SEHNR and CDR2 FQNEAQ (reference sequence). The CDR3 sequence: CASSPQGDQPQHF.

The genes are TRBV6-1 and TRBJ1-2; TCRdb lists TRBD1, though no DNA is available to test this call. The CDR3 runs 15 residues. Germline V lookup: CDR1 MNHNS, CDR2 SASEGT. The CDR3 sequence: CASSEETGGGYGYTF.

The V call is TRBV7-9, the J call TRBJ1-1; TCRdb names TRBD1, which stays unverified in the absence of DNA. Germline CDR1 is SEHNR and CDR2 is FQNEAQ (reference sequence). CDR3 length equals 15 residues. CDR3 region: CASSLGTGSGAEAFF.

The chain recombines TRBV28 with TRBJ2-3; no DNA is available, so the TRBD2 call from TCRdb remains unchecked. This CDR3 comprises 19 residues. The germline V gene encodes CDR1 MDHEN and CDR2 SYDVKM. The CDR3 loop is CASSRAPGTSGKYTDTQYF.

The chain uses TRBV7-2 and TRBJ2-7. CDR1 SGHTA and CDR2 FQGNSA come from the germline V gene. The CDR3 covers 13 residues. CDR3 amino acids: CASSLDWDYEQYF.

CDR3: CSVEARETEAFF. The rearrangement uses TRBV29-1 and TRBJ1-1. Germline assignment: CDR1 SQVTM and CDR2 ANQGSEA. This CDR3 has 12 amino acids.

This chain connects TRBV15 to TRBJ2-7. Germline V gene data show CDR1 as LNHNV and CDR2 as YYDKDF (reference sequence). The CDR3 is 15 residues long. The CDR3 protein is CATSRVDRSYYEQYF.